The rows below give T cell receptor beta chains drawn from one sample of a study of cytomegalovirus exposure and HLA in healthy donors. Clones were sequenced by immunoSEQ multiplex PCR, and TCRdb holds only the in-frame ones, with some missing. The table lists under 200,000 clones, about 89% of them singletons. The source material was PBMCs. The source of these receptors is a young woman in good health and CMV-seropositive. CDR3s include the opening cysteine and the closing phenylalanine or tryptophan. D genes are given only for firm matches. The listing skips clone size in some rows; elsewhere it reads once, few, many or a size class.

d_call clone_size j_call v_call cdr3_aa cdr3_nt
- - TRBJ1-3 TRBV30 CAWKDWAGNTIYF TGTGCCTGGAAGGACTGGGCTGGAAACACCATATATTTT
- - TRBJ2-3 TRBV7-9 CASSTGTGTDTQYF TGTGCCAGCAGCACCGGGACTGGCACAGATACGCAGTATTTT
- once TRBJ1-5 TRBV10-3 CAISESGGEPQHF TGTGCCATCAGTGAGTCGGGGGGGGAGCCCCAGCATTTT
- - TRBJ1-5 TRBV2 CASLEALGMQPQHF TGTGCCAGCCTTGAAGCTCTCGGTATGCAGCCCCAGCATTTT
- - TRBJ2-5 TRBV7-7 CASSQTGLETQYF TGTGCCAGCAGTCAGACAGGACTAGAGACCCAGTACTTC
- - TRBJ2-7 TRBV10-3 CAVSLGASYEQYF TGTGCCGTCTCCCTAGGGGCCTCCTACGAGCAGTACTTC
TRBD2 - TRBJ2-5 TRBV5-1 CASSLSRGGQETQYF TGCGCCAGCAGCCTGTCGCGGGGGGGCCAAGAGACCCAGTACTTC
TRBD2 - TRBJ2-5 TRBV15 CATSRDKREGRETQYF TGTGCCACCAGCAGAGATAAGCGGGAGGGCCGTGAGACCCAGTACTTC
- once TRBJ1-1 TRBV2 CASSERGGATEAFF TGTGCCAGCAGTGAAAGGGGGGGGGCAACTGAAGCTTTCTTT
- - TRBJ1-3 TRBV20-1 CSARLGNTIYF TGCAGTGCGAGGCTTGGAAACACCATATATTTT
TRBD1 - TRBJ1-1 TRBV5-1 CASSVGQGTLNTEAFF TGCGCCAGCAGCGTGGGACAGGGTACATTGAACACTGAAGCTTTCTTT
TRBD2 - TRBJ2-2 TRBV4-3 CASSPTDPSGRASGELFF TGCGCCAGCAGCCCAACTGATCCTAGCGGGAGGGCCTCCGGGGAGCTGTTTTTT
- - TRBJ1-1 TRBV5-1 CASSLEAAAMNTEAFF TGCGCCAGCAGCTTGGAGGCTGCAGCGATGAACACTGAAGCTTTCTTT
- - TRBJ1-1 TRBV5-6 CASSVYRWGEENTEAFF TGTGCCAGCAGCGTTTACCGTTGGGGGGAAGAAAACACTGAAGCTTTCTTT
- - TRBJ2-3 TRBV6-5 CASSYALGGVGDTQYF TGTGCCAGCAGTTACGCGTTGGGGGGTGTCGGAGATACGCAGTATTTT
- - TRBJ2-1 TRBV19 CAISSRGYNEQFF TGTGCCATCTCCTCGCGGGGATACAATGAGCAGTTCTTC
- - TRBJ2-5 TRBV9 CASSVGTDQETQYF TGTGCCAGCAGCGTAGGGACAGATCAAGAGACCCAGTACTTC
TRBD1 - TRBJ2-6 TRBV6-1 CASSENRGPGRANVLTF TGTGCCAGCAGTGAAAACAGGGGGCCCGGGAGGGCCAACGTCCTGACTTTC
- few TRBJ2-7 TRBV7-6 CASSLEEGRYYEQYF TGTGCCAGCAGCTTAGAGGAGGGGCGGTACTACGAGCAGTACTTC
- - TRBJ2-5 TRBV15 CATSRDVGLLQETQYF TGTGCCACCAGCAGAGATGTTGGGCTCTTGCAAGAGACCCAGTACTTC
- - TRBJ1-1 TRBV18 CASSRLWDTEAFF TGTGCCAGCTCCCGACTTTGGGACACTGAAGCTTTCTTT
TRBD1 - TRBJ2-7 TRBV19 CASSTTGQSYEQYF TGTGCCAGTAGTACAACGGGACAGAGCTACGAGCAGTACTTC
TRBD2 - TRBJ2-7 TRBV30 CAWSGPPWTSGSYEQYF TGTGCCTGGAGTGGTCCCCCCTGGACTAGCGGGAGCTACGAGCAGTACTTC
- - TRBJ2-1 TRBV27 CASSNSLRGISYNEQFF TGTGCCAGCAGCAACAGTCTCCGGGGTATATCGTACAATGAGCAGTTCTTC
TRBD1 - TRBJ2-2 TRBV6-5 CASSRGQGATGELFF TGTGCCAGCAGCCGTGGACAGGGGGCTACCGGGGAGCTGTTTTTT
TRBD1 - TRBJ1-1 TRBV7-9 CASLTGGLQGQTEAFF TGTGCCAGCTTGACAGGGGGGCTACAGGGCCAAACTGAAGCTTTCTTT
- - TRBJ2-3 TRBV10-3 CATQASVVQDTQYF TGTGCTACACAGGCCTCTGTAGTCCAAGATACGCAGTATTTT
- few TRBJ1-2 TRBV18 CASSGKQGAYGYTF TGTGCCAGCTCAGGCAAACAGGGCGCCTATGGCTACACCTTC
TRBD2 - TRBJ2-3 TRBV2 CASRPGLLASGTDTQYF TGTGCCAGCAGGCCGGGCTTACTAGCGAGCGGAACAGATACGCAGTATTTT
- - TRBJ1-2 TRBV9 CASSVADNYGYTF TGTGCCAGCAGCGTAGCAGATAACTATGGCTACACCTTC
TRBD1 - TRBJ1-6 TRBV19 CASSLTGVNSPLHF TGTGCCAGTAGCCTGACAGGGGTTAATTCACCCCTCCACTTT
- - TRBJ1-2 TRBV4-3 CASTPENRGNYGYTF TGCGCCAGCACCCCGGAGAACAGAGGGAACTATGGCTACACCTTC
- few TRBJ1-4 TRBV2 CASSEAGSGGTNEKLFF TGTGCCAGCAGTGAAGCTGGGTCAGGTGGAACTAATGAAAAACTGTTTTTT
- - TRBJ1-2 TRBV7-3 CASSKQEPYGYTF TGTGCCAGCAGCAAACAGGAGCCGTATGGCTACACCTTC
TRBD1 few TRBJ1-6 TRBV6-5 CASSSTGANSPLHF TGTGCCAGCAGTTCAACAGGGGCCAATTCACCCCTCCACTTT
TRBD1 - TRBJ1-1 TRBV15 CATSRDRGNTEAFF TGTGCCACCAGCAGGGACAGGGGCAACACTGAAGCTTTCTTT
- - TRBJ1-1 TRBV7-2 CASSLATRNTEAFF TGTGCCAGCAGCTTAGCTACCAGGAACACTGAAGCTTTCTTT
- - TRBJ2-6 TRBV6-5 CASSYSHLSGANVLTF TGTGCCAGCAGTTACTCGCACTTGTCTGGGGCCAACGTCCTGACTTTC
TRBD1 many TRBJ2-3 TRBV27 CASSFGTGSTDTQYF TGTGCCAGCAGTTTCGGGACAGGGAGCACAGATACGCAGTATTTT
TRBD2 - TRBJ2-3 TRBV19 CASSRLAARTDTQYF TGTGCCAGTAGCCGACTAGCAGCGCGCACAGATACGCAGTATTTT
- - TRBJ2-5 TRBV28 CASSFPPSAAYQETQYF TGTGCCAGCAGTTTTCCTCCCTCCGCGGCGTACCAAGAGACCCAGTACTTC
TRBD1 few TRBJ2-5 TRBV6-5 CASSYAQGAETQYF TGTGCCAGCAGTTACGCTCAGGGGGCGGAGACCCAGTACTTC
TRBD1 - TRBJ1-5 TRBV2 CASSLKDRVRQPQHF TGTGCCAGCAGCCTCAAAGACAGGGTAAGACAGCCCCAGCATTTT
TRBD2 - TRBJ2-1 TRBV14 CASSQVRLAGGQMDEQFF TGTGCCAGCAGCCAAGTGAGACTAGCGGGAGGGCAGATGGATGAGCAGTTCTTC
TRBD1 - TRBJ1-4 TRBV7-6 CASSSGGLSEKLFF TGTGCCAGCAGCTCAGGGGGCTTATCGGAAAAACTGTTTTTT
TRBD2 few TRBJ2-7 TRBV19 CASSGTSGYEQYF TGTGCCAGTAGTGGGACTAGCGGATACGAGCAGTACTTC
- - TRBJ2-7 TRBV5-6 CASSGTRYEQYF TGTGCCAGCAGCGGAACTAGATACGAGCAGTACTTC
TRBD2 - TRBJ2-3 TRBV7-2 CASTLPLAGGQTDTQYF TGTGCCAGCACCCTTCCCCTAGCGGGGGGGCAAACAGATACGCAGTATTTT
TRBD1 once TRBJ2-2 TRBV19 CASSPRDRSTGELFF TGTGCCAGTAGTCCTAGGGACAGGAGTACCGGGGAGCTGTTTTTT
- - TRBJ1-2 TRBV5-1 CASSWTGLEYGYTF TGCGCCAGCAGCTGGACGGGACTAGAATATGGCTACACCTTC
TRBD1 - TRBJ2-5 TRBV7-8 CASSYQGAGAQETQYF TGTGCCAGCAGCTATCAGGGGGCTGGGGCCCAAGAGACCCAGTACTTC